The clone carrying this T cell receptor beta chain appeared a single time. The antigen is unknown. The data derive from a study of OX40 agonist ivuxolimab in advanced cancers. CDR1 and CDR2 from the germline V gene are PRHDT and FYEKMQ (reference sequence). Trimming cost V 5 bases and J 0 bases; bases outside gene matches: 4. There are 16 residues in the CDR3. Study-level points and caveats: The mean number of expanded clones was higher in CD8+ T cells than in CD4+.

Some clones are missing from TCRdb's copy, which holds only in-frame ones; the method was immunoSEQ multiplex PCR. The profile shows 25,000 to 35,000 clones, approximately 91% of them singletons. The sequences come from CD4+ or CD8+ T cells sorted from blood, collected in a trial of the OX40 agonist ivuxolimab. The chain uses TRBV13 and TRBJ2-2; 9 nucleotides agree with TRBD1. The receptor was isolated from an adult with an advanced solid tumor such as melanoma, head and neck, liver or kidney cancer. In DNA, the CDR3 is TGTGCCAGCAGCCCCGACAGGGGGACGAACACCGGGGAGCTGTTTTTT. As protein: CASSPDRGTNTGELFF.